The next 8 T cell receptor beta chains were all read from a single sample in a study of blood T cell repertoires in COVID-19. The table came from immunoSEQ multiplex PCR; TCRdb's copy has only in-frame clones and leaves some out. The repertoire has about 150,000 clones, roughly 84% of them found once; the top ten carry approximately 8%. Source material: PBMCs or T cells enriched from blood (not recorded which). Receptors were obtained from a woman aged 45 to 65 who had recovered from COVID-19.

The chain joins TRBV3-1 (or the pseudogene TRBV3-2) to TRBJ2-7, with TRBD2 matching over 10 bases. Germline V gene data show CDR1 as LGHDT and CDR2 as YNNKEL (reference sequence). This CDR3 is 14 amino acids long. Trimming cost V 8 bases and J 3 bases; bases outside gene matches: 7. The CDR3 bases are TGTGCCAGCGGCCTAGCGGGGGTCGGCTACGAGCAGTACTTC. Translating gives CASGLAGVGYEQYF.

Concerning this clone: This CDR3 is also generated by other DNA sequences in the sample. CDR3 nucleotide sequence: TGCGCCAGCAGCTTGGCCAGGAGCACAGATACGCAGTATTTT. Translating gives CASSLARSTDTQYF. The chain couples TRBV5-1 to TRBJ2-3; D is uncertain. V was trimmed by 0 bases and J by 0 bases, leaving 5 bases between them. This CDR3 comprises 14 residues. Germline V CDR1 and CDR2: SGHRS, YFSETQ.

The CDR3 nucleotides are TGTGCCAGCAGCCTCGACACACCACAAAGAGGGACTGAAGCTTTCTTT. Translated: CASSLDTPQRGTEAFF. The chain recombines TRBV3-1 (or the pseudogene TRBV3-2) with TRBJ1-1, with no clear D. CDR3 size: 16 residues. CDR1 is LGHDT, CDR2 YNNKEL, per germline (reference sequence). Trimming took off 4 bases at V and 5 bases at J, with 20 bases between the two ends.

This sequence joins TRBV4-1 and TRBJ2-1; 11 bases are a match to TRBD2. CDR1 and CDR2 from the germline V gene are MGHRA and YSYEKL. J gave up 5 bases and V 2 bases, and 8 bases lay outside the gene matches. The CDR3 runs to 17 residues. CDR3 sequence reads: CASSQTWTSGFHNEQFF. The CDR3 DNA follows: TGCGCCAGCAGCCAAACCTGGACTAGCGGGTTTCACAATGAGCAGTTCTTC.

This sequence joins TRBV29-1 and TRBJ2-1; D unclear. This CDR3 contains 11 residues. Germline assignment: CDR1 SQVTM and CDR2 ANQGSEA. V was cut by 4 bases and J by 10 bases, with 11 bases left in between. The CDR3 bases are TGCAGCGTTGCTATCTTGAACGAGCAGTTCTTC. Translated, it gives CSVAILNEQFF.

There are a few counts of this clone. The CDR3 region has the DNA TGTGCCAGCAGCTCCCAAAGGGGGCTAAAACTGTTTTTT. Protein product: CASSSQRGLKLFF. V usage is TRBV7-6 and J usage is TRBJ1-4; TRBD1 aligns across 7 bases. The CDR3 is 13 amino acids. The germline V gene encodes CDR1 SGHVS and CDR2 FNYEAQ. The junction had 6 bases not matched to a gene; V was cut back by 4 bases and J by 10 bases.

This chain uses TRBV19 with TRBJ1-2; 7 bases agree with TRBD1. Germline trimming cut 4 bases from V and 1 base from J; bases unmatched to any gene: 12. Germline loops: CDR1 LNHDA, CDR2 SQIVND (reference sequence). The CDR3 is 17 residues long. CDR3 bases: TGTGCCAGTAGTACCCACCATAGGGGACAGAGTAACTATGGCTACACCTTC. Encoded protein: CASSTHHRGQSNYGYTF.

This clone is a singleton in its sample. Written as DNA, the CDR3 is TGTGCCAGTAGTATTCCACATCCTAGCAATCAGCCCCAGCATTTT. Residues: CASSIPHPSNQPQHF. The chain uses TRBV19 and TRBJ1-5, with no clear D. In germline, CDR1 is LNHDA, CDR2 SQIVND (reference sequence). The ends were cut back, 3 bases at V and 0 bases at J, with 9 bases in the middle. The CDR3 runs to 15 residues.